This T cell receptor (beta chain) is drawn from a study of blood T cells in healthy people across ages. A second 7 to 11 cycle PCR used barcoded and J-beta primers. TCRdb itself ran the 5' RACE reads through MiXCR, one entry per CDR3 protein. This sample has about 570,000 distinct CDR3 sequences, with about 25% found just once. The CDR3 is 12 amino acids. Losses at the gene ends were 5 bases for V and 12 bases for J; bases not matched to a gene: 8. Germline CDR1 reads SGHVS; CDR2 reads FQNEAQ. These data were also reused for a study on T cells of mothers and their children.

The V and J genes are TRBV7-8 and TRBJ2-3; TRBD2 aligns across 7 bases. Sequencing was performed on blood. This TCR was recovered from a boy between 2 and 10 years old in good health. The CDR3 DNA is TGTGCCAGCAGCCCCGTTCGGGGGGATCAGTATTTT. Its translation is CASSPVRGDQYF.